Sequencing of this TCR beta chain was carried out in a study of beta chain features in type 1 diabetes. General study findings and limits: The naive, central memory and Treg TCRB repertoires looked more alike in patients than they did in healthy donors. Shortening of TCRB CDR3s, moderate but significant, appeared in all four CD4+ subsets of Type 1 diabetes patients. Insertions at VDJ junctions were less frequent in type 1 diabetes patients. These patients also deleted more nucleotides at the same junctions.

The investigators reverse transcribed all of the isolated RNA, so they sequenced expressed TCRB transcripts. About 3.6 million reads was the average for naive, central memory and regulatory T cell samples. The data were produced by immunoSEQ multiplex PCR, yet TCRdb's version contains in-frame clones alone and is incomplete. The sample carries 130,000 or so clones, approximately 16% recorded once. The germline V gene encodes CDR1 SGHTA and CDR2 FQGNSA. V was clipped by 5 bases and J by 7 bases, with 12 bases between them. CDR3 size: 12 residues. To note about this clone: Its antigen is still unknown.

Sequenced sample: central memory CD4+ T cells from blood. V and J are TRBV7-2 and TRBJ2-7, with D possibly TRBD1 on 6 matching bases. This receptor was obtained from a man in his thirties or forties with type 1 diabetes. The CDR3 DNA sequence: TGTGCCAGCAGCCGTTCAGGGGAGGAGCAGTACTTC. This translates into CASSRSGEEQYF.